The entry that follows covers one TCR beta chain sequence. Its antigen is unknown. With 60 Vbeta and 13 Jbeta primers, the PCR was carried out. The data were produced by immunoSEQ multiplex PCR, yet TCRdb's version contains in-frame clones alone and is incomplete. This repertoire shows roughly 150,000 clones, roughly 80% found once; its top ten account for 5.7%. This sample is drawn from a study of cytomegalovirus exposure and HLA in healthy donors. Study overall: Earlier findings included about 120 million unique TCR beta sequences obtained from around 180 million T cells. Around 86 million unique TCRs, all from HLA-typed donors, were included in an early release of the data.

CDR1 is MNHNS, CDR2 SASEGT, per germline. Trimming at V came to 5 bases and at J to 3 bases, leaving 8 bases not matched to a gene. The CDR3 is made up of 15 amino acids. Regarding the study as a whole: Within an earlier analysis, most TCR beta V segments proved productive either about 90% or about 30% of the time. At a 0.05 false discovery rate, a later analysis found approximately 15,000 TCR beta sequences to be associated with HLA alleles.

The specimen was PBMCs. The rearrangement joins TRBV6-1 to TRBJ2-7, with TRBD2 matching 9 bases. The receptor comes from a man aged 30-40 years in good health and CMV-seropositive. The CDR3 coding sequence is TGTGCCAGCAGTCTTCCTAGCGGGACCTTCTACGAGCAGTACTTC. It translates to CASSLPSGTFYEQYF.